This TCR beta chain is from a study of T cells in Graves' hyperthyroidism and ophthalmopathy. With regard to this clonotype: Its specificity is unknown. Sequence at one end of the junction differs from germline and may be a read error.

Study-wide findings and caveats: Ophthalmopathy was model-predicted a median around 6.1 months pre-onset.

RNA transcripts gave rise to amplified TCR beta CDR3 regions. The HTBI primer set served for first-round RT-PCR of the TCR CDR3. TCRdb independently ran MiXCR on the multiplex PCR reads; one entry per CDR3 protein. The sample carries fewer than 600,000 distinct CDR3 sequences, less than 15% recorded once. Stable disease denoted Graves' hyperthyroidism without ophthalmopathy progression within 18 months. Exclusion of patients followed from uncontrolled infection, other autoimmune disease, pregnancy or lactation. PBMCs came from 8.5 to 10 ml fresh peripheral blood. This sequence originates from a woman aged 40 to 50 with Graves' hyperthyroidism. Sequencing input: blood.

CDR3 sequence: CASSQAGSGQPQRF. CDR3 coding DNA: TGTGCCAGCAGCCAAGCGGGCAGTGGACAGCCCCAGCGTTTT. This chain links TRBV3-1 with TRBJ1-5; D perhaps matches TRBD1 (6 bases). Germline V gene sequence: CDR1 LGHDT, CDR2 YNNKEL (reference sequence). The CDR3 covers 14 residues.